This entry is about one T cell receptor (beta chain). Its specificity is unknown. TCRdb re-derived calls from the 5' RACE reads in MiXCR, one entry per CDR3 protein. Among 200,000 to 250,000 distinct CDR3 sequences listed, 15% were seen once. V shed 6 bases, J shed 7 bases, and the junction held 10 bases outside the gene matches. The CDR3 covers 15 residues. Germline loops: CDR1 KGHDR, CDR2 SFDVKD. The entry originates in a study of T-cell memory formation after mild COVID-19. Study outcomes and limitations: Among contracting clones, CD4+ were mainly CM/EM and CD8+ enriched in EMRA.

Sequencing was performed on PBMCs or a T cell subset sorted from them (not recorded which). V gene TRBV24-1 combines with J gene TRBJ1-5; 8 bases match TRBD1. The source is an adult woman who had mild COVID-19 (a few samples of this study predate the infection). Cell type and time point are not known. CDR3: CATSPGGQGSQPQHF. The CDR3 coding sequence is TGTGCCACCAGTCCCGGAGGACAGGGTAGCCAGCCCCAGCATTTT.